This record concerns one T cell receptor beta chain sequence. Its specificity is not known. The data were obtained in a study of T cell responses to AZD1222 COVID-19 vaccine. Findings of the study overall: Targets within unmutated variant regions were reportedly found for nearly half of spike-specific TCRs.

Sequenced by immunoSEQ multiplex PCR; TCRdb stores in-frame clones only, minus some. The sample has 120,000 to 150,000 clones, approximately 90% seen once. This clonotype was sampled from an adult in good health. The specimen was peripheral blood, collected on day 0 of AZD1222 vaccination.

The CDR3 DNA follows: TGTGCCAGCAGTTACAACAGGGGGGGCAATGAGCAGTTCTTC. Its translation is CASSYNRGGNEQFF. The chain joins TRBV6-5 to TRBJ2-1, with D possibly matching TRBD1 (8 bases). Trimming shortened V by 2 bases and J by 6 bases, and 11 bases separated the two germline ends. This CDR3 is built from 14 residues. Germline V gene sequence: CDR1 MNHEY, CDR2 SVGAGI.